The 17 T cell receptor beta chains below were found in one sample sequenced in a study of blood T cells in healthy people across ages. Combining a sample-barcoded 5' primer with a J-beta primer mix, a second PCR ran for 7 to 11 cycles. A single record per CDR3 protein comes from TCRdb applying MiXCR to the 5' RACE reads. The data hold about 1,800,000 distinct CDR3 sequences, with about 30% observed a single time. Sequences were obtained from blood. These receptors all stem from a woman in her thirties in good health.

A few counts support this clonotype. The chain links TRBV20-1 to TRBJ2-4; 12 nucleotides align to TRBD2. Trimming took 1 base from V and 6 from J; bases not matched to a gene: 4. The V gene's germline CDR1 is DFQATT and CDR2 SNEGSKA (reference sequence). This CDR3 is 15 amino acids long. As DNA, the CDR3 is TGCAGTGCTAGAGGGACTAGCGGGACCCCAAACATTCAGTACTTC. Translating it yields CSARGTSGTPNIQYF.

This clonotype was seen at least ten times. This chain joins TRBV12-3 or TRBV12-4 and TRBJ1-5; D is undetermined. The CDR3 sequence is 14 residues long. Between the trimmed V and J ends, which lost 2 bases and 1 base, there was a span of 6 bases. CDR3 nucleotide sequence: TGTGCCAGCAGTTTAATGGACAGCAATCAGCCCCAGCATTTT. Translation gives CASSLMDSNQPQHF.

The chain links TRBV19 to TRBJ2-1; 13 bases are a match to TRBD2. The trim removed 7 bases at V and 5 bases at J, leaving 2 bases unmatched. The germline CDR1 and CDR2 sequences are LNHDA and SQIVND (reference sequence). CDR3 length equals 14 residues. The CDR3 coding sequence is TGTGCCAGTAAGGGGACTAGCGGGAACAATGAGCAGTTCTTC. Its protein product is CASKGTSGNNEQFF.

The sample holds many counts of this clonotype. The chain couples TRBV6-5 to TRBJ1-2; D gene ambiguous. The germline V gene encodes CDR1 MNHEY and CDR2 SVGAGI. The CDR3 is 14 residues long. Trimming cost V 4 bases and J 5 bases, with 14 bases left between them. CDR3 sequence: CASSSRGGIYGYTF. The CDR3 nucleotides are TGTGCCAGCAGTTCCCGCGGAGGGATATATGGCTACACCTTC.

As to this clonotype: An end of the junction does not agree with germline; a read error may underlie this. The J gene is TRBJ2-1, the V gene TRBV5-1, with 13 bases fitting TRBD2. Germline V gives CDR1 SGHRS, CDR2 YFSETQ. This CDR3 has 15 residues. The CDR3 DNA is TGCGCCGGCAGCTTGACTAGCGGGGGGCACAATGAGCAGTTCTTC. Its protein product is CAGSLTSGGHNEQFF. Together with reference TRBV5-1 and TRBJ2-1, the CDR3 gives the full variable domain: KAGVTQTPRYLIKTRGQQVTLSCSPISGHRSVSWYQQTPGQGLQFLFEYFSETQRNKGNFPGRFSGRQFSNSRSEMNVSTLELGDSALYLCAGSLTSGGHNEQFFGPGTRLTVL.

The chain uses TRBV12-3 or TRBV12-4 and TRBJ1-3; TRBD1 matches 7 bases. CDR3 length: 14 amino acids. V gave up 5 bases and J gave up 8 bases; unmatched junction bases: 9. CDR3 in amino acids: CASSTYRGVDTIYF. In DNA form, the CDR3 reads TGTGCCAGCAGTACATACAGGGGTGTAGACACCATATATTTT.

The chain uses TRBV6-2 or TRBV6-3 and TRBJ2-1; D not resolved. The CDR3 spans 15 residues. Trimming took off 8 bases at V and 3 bases at J, with 17 bases between the two ends. Germline V gene lookup returns CDR1 MNHEY and CDR2 SVGEGT. The CDR3 loop is CASGSRGRVYNEQFF. In DNA form, the CDR3 reads TGTGCCAGCGGGTCTAGAGGACGGGTCTACAATGAGCAGTTCTTC.

As for this clonotype: A much more abundant neighbour one base away suggests this may be a read error. The CDR3 DNA sequence: TGTGCCAGCAGCCTGAACTTGACCGTCGGGGTCAAAAACATTCAGTACTTC. This encodes CASSLNLTVGVKNIQYF. The chain uses TRBV5-5 and TRBJ2-4, with D perhaps matching TRBD2 (5 bases). Trimming cost V 4 bases and J 3 bases, with 20 bases left between them. The CDR3 runs 17 residues. Germline-derived CDR1 and CDR2 are SGHKS and YYEKEE (reference sequence).

This chain uses TRBV24-1 with TRBJ2-1; unclear D gene. V lost 0 bases and J 7 bases, leaving 6 bases between the germline ends. The length of the CDR3 is 13 residues. The germline gives CDR1 KGHDR, CDR2 SFDVKD. CDR3 loop: CATSDLHGNEQFF. The DNA of the CDR3 is TGTGCCACCAGTGATTTGCACGGGAATGAGCAGTTCTTC.

This clonotype was picked up a small number of times. The CDR3 here is CSAFTEQGYEQYF. CDR3 DNA: TGCAGTGCTTTTACCGAACAGGGATACGAGCAGTACTTC. J is TRBJ2-7 and V is TRBV20-1, with TRBD1 as a possible D gene (6 bases). Germline CDR1 reads DFQATT; CDR2 reads SNEGSKA (reference sequence). The V end lost 5 bases, the J end lost 4 bases, and 15 bases lay between the germline ends. This CDR3 region has 13 residues.

This clonotype was counted a few times. V usage is TRBV5-1 and J usage is TRBJ1-2; D ambiguous. Trimming removed 4 bases at V and 6 bases at J, with 16 bases between. CDR1 SGHRS and CDR2 YFSETQ come from the germline V gene. The CDR3 has 14 residues. The CDR3 spells CASSPDGPHDGYTF. Here the CDR3 DNA reads TGCGCCAGCAGCCCGGACGGACCCCATGATGGCTACACCTTC.

This clonotype was observed a handful of times. The rearrangement links TRBV29-1 to TRBJ2-1, with TRBD1 identical over 10 bases. This CDR3 has 13 amino acids. The germline V gene has CDR1 SQVTM and CDR2 ANQGSEA. Unmatched junction bases numbered 9, after V lost 6 bases and J lost 10 bases. The CDR3 loop reads CSVGGQGGYEQFF. The CDR3 DNA reads TGCAGCGTCGGAGGACAGGGGGGGTACGAGCAGTTCTTC.

V gene TRBV24-1 combines with J gene TRBJ2-1; TRBD1 might be the D (6 bases). The V gene's germline CDR1 is KGHDR and CDR2 SFDVKD. This CDR3 is built from 12 residues. Trimming shortened V by 5 bases and J by 8 bases, and 9 bases separated the two germline ends. CDR3 coding DNA: TGTGCCACCAGTGGTCAGGGGTATGAGCAGTTCTTC. Residues: CATSGQGYEQFF.

This clonotype appeared a few times. Just one base apart from a much larger clone, this may be a read error. Here the CDR3 DNA reads TGTGCCAGCCGCGTAAGACTAGGCTACGAGCAGTACTTC. It encodes CASRVRLGYEQYF. V is TRBV9 and J is TRBJ2-5; a weak D match, TRBD2 (6 bases). The J call may be mistaken, given a closer DNA end match to TRBJ2-7. Germline V gene data show CDR1 as SGDLS and CDR2 as YYNGEE. This CDR3 contains 13 residues.

V is TRBV25-1 and J is TRBJ2-5; TRBD1 matches 7 bases. The J call is doubtful: the DNA matches TRBJ2-7 better. Looked up from germline, CDR1 is MGHDK and CDR2 is SYGVNS. This CDR3 comprises 14 residues. Here the CDR3 reads CASSEVDRVNEQYF. In nucleotides, the CDR3 is TGTGCCAGCAGTGAGGTCGACAGGGTAAACGAGCAGTACTTC.

This clonotype was counted ten times or more. The chain combines TRBV12-3 or TRBV12-4 with TRBJ1-4; D perhaps matches TRBD1 (5 bases). The CDR3 is 13 amino acids. With 1 base removed from V and 7 bases from J, the gap between germline ends came to 7 bases. In nucleotides, the CDR3 is TGTGCCAGCAGTTTAGGGGGGTTTGAAAAACTGTTTTTT. Translating gives CASSLGGFEKLFF.

This clonotype was observed a few times. The genes are TRBV20-1 and TRBJ2-1; D is unclear. V was clipped by 0 bases and J by 8 bases, with 17 bases between them. The CDR3 runs to 15 residues. CDR1 and CDR2 from the germline V gene are DFQATT and SNEGSKA (reference sequence). The CDR3 nucleotides read TGCAGTGCTAGAGATCCCTCGGCTAGTCACGATGAGCAGTTCTTC. It encodes CSARDPSASHDEQFF.